This T cell receptor beta chain was found in a study of blood T cell repertoires in COVID-19. Sequenced by immunoSEQ multiplex PCR; TCRdb stores in-frame clones only, minus some. The profile covers around 500,000 clones, with 80% to 90% appearing a single time and approximately 3% taken by the ten largest. This TCR came from a human donor in a cohort sampled during active COVID-19. Sequencing was performed on peripheral blood.

CDR3 nucleotide sequence: TGTGCCAGCAGACGACAGGCCCTAAACTCTGGGGCCAACGTCCTGACTTTC. Translating it yields CASRRQALNSGANVLTF. The chain recombines TRBV6-6 with TRBJ2-6; D perhaps matches TRBD1 (6 bases). Trimming took 6 bases from V and 0 from J, leaving 15 bases between them. Germline V gene sequence: CDR1 MNHNY, CDR2 SVGAGI (reference sequence). This CDR3 region has 17 residues.